The clone carrying this TCR beta chain was seen many times. Its specificity is not known. This sample is part of a study of T cells after yellow fever vaccination. A single record per CDR3 protein comes from TCRdb applying MiXCR to the 5' RACE reads. The repertoire holds hundreds of thousands of distinct CDR3 sequences, with roughly 14% as singletons. Points from the study as a whole: Within FACS-sorted repertoires, abundant clonotypes contaminating from the bulk population could be present. It was the secondary response that reached its peak faster, day 5 versus 15, but it was weaker.

Germline CDR1 is SNHLY and CDR2 is FYNNEI. The germline V and J ends were trimmed by 5 bases and 5 bases, with 9 bases remaining between them. The CDR3 runs to 12 residues. Sequencing was performed on PBMCs, taken on the day of the yellow fever booster vaccination. The TCR comes from a man aged 25-45 years who received the YFV17D yellow fever vaccine. The chain is built from TRBV2 and TRBJ1-2; D is perhaps TRBD1 (5 bases). In DNA form, the CDR3 reads TGTGCCAGCAGTCTCCGACAGTATGGCTACACCTTC. Its protein product is CASSLRQYGYTF.